The 14 T cell receptor beta chains below come from one sample, sequenced in a study of regulatory T cells in long-lasting Graves disease. As to time point: newly diagnosed GD, antithyroid drugs for less than 3 months. Construction of the TCR library relied on RNA isolated from PBMCs. Building of the TCR beta libraries involved iRepertoire HTBI primers and Arm-PCR of CDR3 regions. TCRdb re-derived calls from the multiplex PCR reads in MiXCR, one entry per CDR3 protein. The table records under 300,000 distinct CDR3 sequences, approximately 18% of them present only once. These data also formed part of another study, on T cells in Graves' hyperthyroidism and ophthalmopathy.

The material sequenced was peripheral blood mononuclear cells (PBMCs), taken at new diagnosis, from a patient treated with antithyroid drugs. The receptors were gathered from a woman aged 30 to 39 with Graves disease.

This chain connects TRBV20-1 to TRBJ1-1; D is unresolved. V was cut by 8 bases and J by 7 bases, with 5 bases left in between. The CDR3 runs 8 residues. Germline CDR1 is DFQATT and CDR2 is SNEGSKA (reference sequence). CDR3 sequence reads: CSMIEAFF. CDR3 coding DNA: TGCAGTATGATTGAAGCTTTCTTT.

This clonotype has only a few counts. V usage is TRBV7-9 and J usage is TRBJ1-1, with 9 nucleotides matching TRBD1. Looked up from germline, CDR1 is SEHNR and CDR2 is FQNEAQ (reference sequence). Trimming took 5 bases from V and 10 from J; bases not matched to a gene: 8. The CDR3 totals 13 residues. CDR3 in amino acids: CASSKRDRVPAFF. CDR3 nucleotide sequence: TGTGCCAGCAGCAAACGGGACAGGGTCCCAGCTTTCTTT.

A note on this clonotype: This may come from a read error, since a much larger clone is one base off. The chain combines TRBV19 with TRBJ1-1, with a weak D call TRBD1 (6 bases). The CDR3 loop spans 11 amino acids. Germline values: CDR1 LNHDA, CDR2 SQIVND (reference sequence). The V end lost 10 bases, the J end lost 5 bases, and 11 bases lay between the germline ends. This chain's CDR3 is CANRGRTEAFF. CDR3 bases: TGTGCCAATAGGGGGAGGACTGAAGCTTTCTTT. The full variable domain, its missing parts supplied by reference TRBV19 and TRBJ1-1, is DGGITQSPKYLFRKEGQNVTLSCEQNLNHDAMYWYRQDPGQGLRLIYYSQIVNDFQKGDIAEGYSVSREKKESFPLTVTSAQKNPTAFYLCANRGRTEAFFGQGTRLTVV.

Many counts were recorded for this clonotype. J is TRBJ1-1 and V is TRBV9, with D unresolved. V dropped 1 base and J dropped 4 bases, with 11 bases sitting between them. There are 14 residues in the CDR3. CDR1 and CDR2 from the germline V gene are SGDLS and YYNGEE. This CDR3 is CASSVMASRTEAFF. Written as DNA, the CDR3 is TGTGCCAGCAGCGTAATGGCTTCGCGCACTGAAGCTTTCTTT.

This clonotype was seen ten or more times. The J gene is TRBJ2-7, the V gene TRBV4-2; weak D call: TRBD1 (5 bases). Germline V CDR1 and CDR2: LGHNA, YNFKEQ. V lost 0 bases and J lost 5, with 14 bases in between. CDR3 size: 15 residues. The CDR3 region has the DNA TGTGCCAGCAGCCAAGATCTCGGTACAGGCAACGAGCAGTACTTC. It translates to CASSQDLGTGNEQYF.

This clonotype was detected ten times or more. This sequence joins TRBV10-1 and TRBJ1-1; tentative D call: TRBD1 (5 bases). Trimming shortened V by 4 bases and J by 3 bases, and 15 bases separated the two germline ends. CDR3 length equals 15 residues. CDR1 WNHNN and CDR2 SYGVQD come from the germline V gene (reference sequence). The CDR3: CASSAGLKGYTEAFF. Here the CDR3 DNA reads TGCGCCAGCAGTGCGGGATTGAAGGGGTACACTGAAGCTTTCTTT.

This clonotype was observed many times. The chain employs TRBV7-9 and TRBJ1-1; 11 nucleotides match TRBD1. V was pared by 6 bases and J by 5 bases, with 8 bases of the junction left unmatched. Germline V gene data show CDR1 as SEHNR and CDR2 as FQNEAQ (reference sequence). This CDR3 is 15 amino acids long. CDR3: CASRPTGTGGTEAFF. The CDR3 DNA sequence: TGTGCCAGCAGACCAACCGGGACAGGGGGAACTGAAGCTTTCTTT.

This clonotype has ten or more counts. This sequence joins TRBV28 and TRBJ1-6; D is unresolved. This CDR3 has 15 residues. Germline CDR1 is MDHEN and CDR2 is SYDVKM. V lost 2 bases and J 0 bases, leaving 5 bases between the germline ends. The chain's CDR3 is CASSLAFSYNSPLHF. CDR3 nucleotide sequence: TGTGCCAGCAGTTTAGCTTTCTCCTATAATTCACCCCTCCACTTT.

This clonotype was observed many times. V and J are TRBV12-3 or TRBV12-4 and TRBJ1-4; possible D gene TRBD1, 5 bases. The CDR3 covers 13 residues. V was clipped by 5 bases and J by 8 bases, with 12 bases between them. Here the CDR3 DNA reads TGTGCCAGCAGTCCTAGGGGAGTCGAAAAACTGTTTTTT. This codes for CASSPRGVEKLFF.

With regard to this clonotype: A far bigger clonotype differs at one base, so this is likely a read error. The chain employs TRBV13 and TRBJ2-5; the match to TRBD1 covers 10 bases. The V and J ends lost 7 bases and 11 bases, in that order; junction bases with no gene match: 16. Germline CDR1 is PRHDT and CDR2 is FYEKMQ (reference sequence). CDR3 length equals 15 residues. For the CDR3, the DNA is TGTGCCAGCAAGACCGGGACAGGGGAGGACAATGAGCAGTACTTC. Residues: CASKTGTGEDNEQYF.

This clonotype was seen many times. The gene calls are TRBV6-1 and TRBJ1-1; weak D call: TRBD1 (6 bases). This CDR3 comprises 13 residues. Trimming pared 8 bases from V and 1 base from J, leaving 11 bases between. Per the germline V gene, CDR1 is MNHNS and CDR2 is SASEGT. CDR3 amino acids: CASGKTGNTEAFF. CDR3 nucleotides: TGTGCCAGCGGAAAGACAGGGAACACTGAAGCTTTCTTT.

This clonotype appeared many times. The chain uses TRBV14 and TRBJ2-7; D is unresolved. V dropped 3 bases and J dropped 2 bases, with 8 bases sitting between them. This CDR3 contains 13 residues. Germline V gene sequence: CDR1 SGHDN, CDR2 FVKESK. CDR3 bases: TGTGCCAGCAGCCACCCAGACACCTACGAGCAGTACTTC. This translates into CASSHPDTYEQYF.

This clonotype occurred a few times. Being one base from a much bigger clone, this may be a read error. This rearrangement joins TRBV7-3 to TRBJ1-5, with D possibly being TRBD1 (6 bases). The V end lost 5 bases, the J end lost 0 bases, and 14 bases lay between the germline ends. The V gene's germline CDR1 is SGHTA and CDR2 FQGTGA. This CDR3 has 16 amino acids. This CDR3 is CASSPLDRNSNQPQHF. CDR3 coding DNA: TGTGCCAGCAGCCCACTGGACAGAAATAGCAATCAGCCCCAGCATTTT.

This clonotype was counted a single time. A far larger clone is one base from this, pointing to a likely read error. The chain recombines TRBV6-2 or TRBV6-3 with TRBJ2-1, with unresolved D. V shed 4 bases and J shed 10 bases, with 8 bases lying between them. The germline V gene has CDR1 MNHEY and CDR2 SVGEGT. The CDR3 is 11 amino acids. This chain's CDR3 is CASSWAYEQFF. The CDR3 DNA sequence: TGTGCCAGCAGTTGGGCCTACGAGCAGTTCTTC.